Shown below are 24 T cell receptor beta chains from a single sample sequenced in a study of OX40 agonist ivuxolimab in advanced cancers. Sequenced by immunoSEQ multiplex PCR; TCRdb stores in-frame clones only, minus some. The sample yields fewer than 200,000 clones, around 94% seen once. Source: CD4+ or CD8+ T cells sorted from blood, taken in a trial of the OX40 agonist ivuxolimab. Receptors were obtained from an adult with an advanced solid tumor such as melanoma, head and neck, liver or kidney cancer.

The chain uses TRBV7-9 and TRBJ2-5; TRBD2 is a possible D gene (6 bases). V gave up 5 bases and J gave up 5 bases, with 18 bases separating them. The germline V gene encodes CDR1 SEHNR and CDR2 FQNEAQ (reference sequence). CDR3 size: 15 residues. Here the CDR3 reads CASSRHRETQETQYF. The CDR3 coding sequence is TGTGCCAGCAGCCGGCACCGGGAGACCCAGGAGACCCAGTACTTC.

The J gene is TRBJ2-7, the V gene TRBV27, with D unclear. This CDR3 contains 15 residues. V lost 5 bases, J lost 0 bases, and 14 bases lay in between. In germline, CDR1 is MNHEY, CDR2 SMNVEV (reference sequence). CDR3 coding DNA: TGTGCCAGCAGTAGCGCAAGTGGCTTCTCCTACGAGCAGTACTTC. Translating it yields CASSSASGFSYEQYF.

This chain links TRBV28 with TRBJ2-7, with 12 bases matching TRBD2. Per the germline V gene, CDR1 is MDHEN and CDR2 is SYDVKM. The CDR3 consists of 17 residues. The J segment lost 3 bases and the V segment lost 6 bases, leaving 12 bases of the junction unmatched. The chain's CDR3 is CASSPAPTSGGGYEQYF. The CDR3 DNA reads TGTGCCAGCAGCCCAGCCCCGACTAGCGGGGGCGGCTACGAGCAGTACTTC. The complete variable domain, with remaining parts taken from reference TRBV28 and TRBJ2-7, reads DVKVTQSSRYLVKRTGEKVFLECVQDMDHENMFWYRQDPGLGLRLIYFSYDVKMKEKGDIPEGYSVSREKKERFSLILESASTNQTSMYLCASSPAPTSGGGYEQYFGPGTRLTVT.

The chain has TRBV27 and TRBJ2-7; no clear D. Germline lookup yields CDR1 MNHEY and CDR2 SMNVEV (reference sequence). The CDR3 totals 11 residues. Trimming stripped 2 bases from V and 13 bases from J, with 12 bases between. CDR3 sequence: CASSLTDLRYF. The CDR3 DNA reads TGTGCCAGCAGTTTAACCGATTTACGATACTTC.

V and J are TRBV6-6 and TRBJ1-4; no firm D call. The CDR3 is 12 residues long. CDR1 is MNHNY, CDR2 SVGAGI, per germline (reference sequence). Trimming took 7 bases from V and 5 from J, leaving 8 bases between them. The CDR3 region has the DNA TGTGCCAGCAAGAGAGGGAATGAAAAACTGTTTTTT. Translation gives CASKRGNEKLFF.

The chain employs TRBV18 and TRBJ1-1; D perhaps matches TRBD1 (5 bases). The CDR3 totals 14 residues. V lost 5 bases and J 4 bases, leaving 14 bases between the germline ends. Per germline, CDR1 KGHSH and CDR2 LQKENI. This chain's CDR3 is CASSETMGGTEAFF. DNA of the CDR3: TGTGCCAGCTCAGAAACCATGGGGGGCACTGAAGCTTTCTTT.

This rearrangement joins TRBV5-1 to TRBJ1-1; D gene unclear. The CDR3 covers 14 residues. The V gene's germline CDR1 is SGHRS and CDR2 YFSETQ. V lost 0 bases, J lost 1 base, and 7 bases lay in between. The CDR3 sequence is CASSLGPANTEAFF. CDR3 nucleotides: TGCGCCAGCAGCTTGGGGCCAGCGAACACTGAAGCTTTCTTT.

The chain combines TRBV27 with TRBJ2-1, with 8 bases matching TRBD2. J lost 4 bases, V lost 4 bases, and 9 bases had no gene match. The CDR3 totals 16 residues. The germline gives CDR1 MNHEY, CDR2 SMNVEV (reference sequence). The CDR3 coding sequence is TGTGCCAGCAGTTCCCGGGGGGGTCCCCTGTACAATGAGCAGTTCTTC. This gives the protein CASSSRGGPLYNEQFF.

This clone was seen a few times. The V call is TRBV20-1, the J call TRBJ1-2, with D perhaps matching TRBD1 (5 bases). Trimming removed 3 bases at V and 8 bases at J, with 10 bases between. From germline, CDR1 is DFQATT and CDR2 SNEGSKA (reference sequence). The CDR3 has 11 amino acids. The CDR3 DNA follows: TGCAGTGCTAGCGCAGGGCAAGGCTACACCTTC. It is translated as CSASAGQGYTF.

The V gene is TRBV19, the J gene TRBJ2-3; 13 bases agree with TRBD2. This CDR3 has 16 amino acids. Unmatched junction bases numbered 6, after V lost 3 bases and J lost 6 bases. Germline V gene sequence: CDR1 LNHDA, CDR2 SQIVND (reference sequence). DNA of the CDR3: TGTGCCAGTAGTATGTGGACTAGCGGGAGCGCGGATACGCAGTATTTT. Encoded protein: CASSMWTSGSADTQYF.

CDR3 in amino acids: CASFERGAYNEQFF. In nucleotides, the CDR3 is TGCGCCAGCTTTGAGCGGGGCGCTTACAATGAGCAGTTCTTC. This chain connects TRBV5-1 to TRBJ2-1, with 7 bases that match TRBD2. The ends lost 7 bases at V and 4 bases at J; junction bases unmatched: 8. The CDR3 has 14 residues. The germline CDR1 and CDR2 sequences are SGHRS and YFSETQ.

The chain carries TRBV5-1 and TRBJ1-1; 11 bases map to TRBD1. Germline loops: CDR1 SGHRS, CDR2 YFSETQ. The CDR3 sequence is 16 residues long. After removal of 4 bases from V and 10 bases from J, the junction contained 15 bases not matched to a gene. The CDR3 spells CASSPRTGGPPEGAFF. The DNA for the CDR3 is TGCGCCAGCAGCCCACGGACAGGGGGCCCTCCGGAGGGAGCTTTCTTT.

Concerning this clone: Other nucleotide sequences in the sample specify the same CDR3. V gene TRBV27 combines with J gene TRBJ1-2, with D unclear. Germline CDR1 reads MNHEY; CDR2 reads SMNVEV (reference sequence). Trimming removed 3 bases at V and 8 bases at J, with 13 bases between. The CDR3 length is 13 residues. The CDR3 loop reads CASSLRGSPGYTF. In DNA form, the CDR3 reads TGTGCCAGCAGTTTGCGAGGGTCGCCCGGCTACACCTTC.

The CDR3 bases are TGTGCCAGCAGCTTGGTTGGTAGGAACACCGGGGAGCTGTTTTTT. Protein sequence: CASSLVGRNTGELFF. This chain links TRBV5-4 with TRBJ2-2; no reliable D call. V gave up 0 bases and J gave up 1 base, with 7 bases separating them. The CDR3 extends over 15 amino acids. Looked up from germline, CDR1 is SGHNT and CDR2 is YYREEE (reference sequence).

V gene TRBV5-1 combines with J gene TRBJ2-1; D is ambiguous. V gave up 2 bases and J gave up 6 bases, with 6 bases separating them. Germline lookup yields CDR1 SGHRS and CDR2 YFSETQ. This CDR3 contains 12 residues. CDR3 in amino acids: CASSFTFNEQFF. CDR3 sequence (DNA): TGCGCCAGCAGCTTCACATTCAATGAGCAGTTCTTC.

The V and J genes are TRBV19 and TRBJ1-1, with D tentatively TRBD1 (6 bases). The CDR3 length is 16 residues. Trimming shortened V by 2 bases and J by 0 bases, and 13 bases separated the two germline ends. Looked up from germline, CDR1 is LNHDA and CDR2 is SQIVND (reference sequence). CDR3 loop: CASSINGGHMNTEAFF. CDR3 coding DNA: TGTGCCAGTAGTATAAACGGGGGACATATGAACACTGAAGCTTTCTTT.

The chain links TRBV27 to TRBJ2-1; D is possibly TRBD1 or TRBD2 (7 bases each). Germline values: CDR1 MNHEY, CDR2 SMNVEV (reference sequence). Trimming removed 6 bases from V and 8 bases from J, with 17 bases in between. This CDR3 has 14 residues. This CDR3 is CASRGRGRRDEQFF. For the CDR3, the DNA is TGTGCCAGCAGAGGGAGGGGGCGTCGTGATGAGCAGTTCTTC.

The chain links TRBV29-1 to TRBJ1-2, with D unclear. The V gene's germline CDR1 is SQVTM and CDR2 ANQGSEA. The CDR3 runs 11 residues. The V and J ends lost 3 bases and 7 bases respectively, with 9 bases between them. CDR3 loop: CSVDYASGYTF. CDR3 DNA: TGCAGCGTTGATTACGCGAGTGGCTACACCTTC.

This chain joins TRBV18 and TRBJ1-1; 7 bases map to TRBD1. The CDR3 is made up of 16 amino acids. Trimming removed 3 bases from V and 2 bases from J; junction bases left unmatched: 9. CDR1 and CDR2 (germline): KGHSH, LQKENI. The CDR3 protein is CASSPYRQGLNTEAFF. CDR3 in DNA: TGTGCCAGCTCACCTTACCGACAGGGCCTTAACACTGAAGCTTTCTTT. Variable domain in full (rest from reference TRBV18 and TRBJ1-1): NAGVMQNPRHLVRRRGQEARLRCSPMKGHSHVYWYRQLPEEGLKFMVYLQKENIIDESGMPKERFSAEFPKEGPSILRIQQVVRGDSAAYFCASSPYRQGLNTEAFFGQGTRLTVV.

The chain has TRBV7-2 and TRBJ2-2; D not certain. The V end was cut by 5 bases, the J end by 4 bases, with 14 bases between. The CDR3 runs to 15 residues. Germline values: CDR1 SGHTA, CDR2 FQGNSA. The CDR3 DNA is TGTGCCAGCAGCGGCCAAGCCTGGGGCACCGGGGAGCTGTTTTTT. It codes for CASSGQAWGTGELFF.

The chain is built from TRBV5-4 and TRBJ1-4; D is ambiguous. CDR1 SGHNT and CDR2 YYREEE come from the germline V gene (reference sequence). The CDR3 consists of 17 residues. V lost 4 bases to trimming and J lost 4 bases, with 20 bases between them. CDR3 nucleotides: TGTGCCAGCAGCCCTCGTTGGGCGTGGGAAGGTAATGAAAAACTGTTTTTT. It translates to CASSPRWAWEGNEKLFF.

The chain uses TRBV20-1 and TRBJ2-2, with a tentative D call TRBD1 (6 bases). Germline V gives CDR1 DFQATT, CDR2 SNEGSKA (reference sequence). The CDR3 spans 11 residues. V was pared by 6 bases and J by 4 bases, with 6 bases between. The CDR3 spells CSADSTGELFF. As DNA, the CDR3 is TGCAGTGCGGACAGCACCGGGGAGCTGTTTTTT.

The CDR3 DNA reads TGTGCCATCGGGACAGAGAACACCGGGGAGCTGTTTTTT. This gives the protein CAIGTENTGELFF. V is TRBV10-3 and J is TRBJ2-2; 7 bases map to TRBD1. The CDR3 totals 13 residues. Germline CDR1 reads ENHRY; CDR2 reads SYGVKD. V trimming: 8 bases; J trimming: 1 base; junction bases outside the gene matches: 1.

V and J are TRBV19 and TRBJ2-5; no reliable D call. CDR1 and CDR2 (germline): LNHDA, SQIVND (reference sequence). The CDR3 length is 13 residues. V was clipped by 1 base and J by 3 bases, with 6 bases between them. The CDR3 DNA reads TGTGCCAGTAGTATAGCCAAGAAAGAGACCCAGTACTTC. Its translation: CASSIAKKETQYF.